A single T cell receptor (beta chain) is shown here with its context. The target antigen is unknown. Germline loops: CDR1 SGHNT, CDR2 YENEEA. The V end was cut by 5 bases, the J end by 1 base, with 12 bases between. This CDR3 contains 14 residues. The data originate from a study of PD-1 blockade in classical Hodgkin lymphoma. Assay used: immunoSEQ multiplex PCR; TCRdb lists only in-frame clones, some missing. The sample has approximately 14,000 clones; roughly nine tenths are singletons. Study observations and caveats: According to reports, newly diagnosed patients had lower baseline TCR diversity than healthy donors, and relapsed/refractory patients had lower baseline TCR diversity still. Causes of the repertoire differences remain undefined, possibly disease activity or prior therapy.

The time point here: newly diagnosed, previously untreated cHL patient sample. Magnetic negative selection was used to purify CD8+ T cells from thawed PBMCs. Newly diagnosed, untreated classical Hodgkin lymphoma PBMCs served as comparison. The source material was CD8+ T cells from blood. The chain has TRBV11-3 and TRBJ2-7; perhaps TRBD2 as D (5 bases). The TCR was taken from a human donor with classical Hodgkin lymphoma. As DNA, the CDR3 is TGTGCCAGCAGCCCTTTCGGCGGGTCCTACGAGCAGTACGTC. Protein: CASSPFGGSYEQYV.